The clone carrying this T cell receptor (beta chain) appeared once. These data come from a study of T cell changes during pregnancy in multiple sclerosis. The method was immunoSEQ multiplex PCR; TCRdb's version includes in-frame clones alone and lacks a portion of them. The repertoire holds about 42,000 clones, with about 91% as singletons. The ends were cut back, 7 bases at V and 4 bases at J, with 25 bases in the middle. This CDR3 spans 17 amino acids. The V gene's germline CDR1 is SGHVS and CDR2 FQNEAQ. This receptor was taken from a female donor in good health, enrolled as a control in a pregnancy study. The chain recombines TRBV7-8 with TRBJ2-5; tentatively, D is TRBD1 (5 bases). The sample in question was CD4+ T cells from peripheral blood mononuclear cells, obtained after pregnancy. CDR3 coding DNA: TGTGCCAGCACCCCTCCGTCTGACCGTATGGGGCTAGAGACCCAGTACTTC. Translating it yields CASTPPSDRMGLETQYF.